The rows below give T cell receptor beta chains drawn from one sample of a study of T cell changes during pregnancy in multiple sclerosis. Sequenced by immunoSEQ multiplex PCR; TCRdb stores in-frame clones only, minus some. The sample has 55,000 to 65,000 clones, roughly 92% seen once. Sequencing was performed on peripheral blood, taken in the second trimester of pregnancy. All receptors come from a female donor with multiple sclerosis, enrolled in a pregnancy study. The CDR3 runs from the conserved cysteine through the conserved F or W. D genes are given only for firm matches. Only part of the rows carry a size: once, few, many, or a class if the clone is expanded.

abundance: .; d_gene: .; j_gene: TRBJ2-2; v_gene: TRBV2; CDR3nt: TGTGCCAGCAGTGAGATTGGGGCTAACACCGGGGAGCTGTTTTTT; CDR3aa: CASSEIGANTGELFF
abundance: .; d_gene: TRBD2; j_gene: TRBJ2-7; v_gene: TRBV6-1; CDR3nt: TGTGCCAGCAGTGAGATGGGACTAGCGGGGGGGTACGAGCAGTACTTC; CDR3aa: CASSEMGLAGGYEQYF
abundance: .; d_gene: .; j_gene: TRBJ2-1; v_gene: TRBV4-3; CDR3nt: TGCGCCAGCAGCCACCGCCTTCGGGTGGGTGAGCAGTTCTTC; CDR3aa: CASSHRLRVGEQFF
abundance: .; d_gene: TRBD1; j_gene: TRBJ1-5; v_gene: TRBV6-4; CDR3nt: TGTGCCAGCGGGGGACAGGGGGAACAGCCCCAGCATTTT; CDR3aa: CASGGQGEQPQHF
abundance: .; d_gene: TRBD1; j_gene: TRBJ1-2; v_gene: TRBV4-1; CDR3nt: TGCGCCAGCAGCCAAGACCCACAGGGGATATCTAACTATGGCTACACCTTC; CDR3aa: CASSQDPQGISNYGYTF
abundance: .; d_gene: TRBD1; j_gene: TRBJ1-2; v_gene: TRBV19; CDR3nt: TGTGCCAGCTCTGAGACAGGGTTTAAAGGCTACACCTTC; CDR3aa: CASSETGFKGYTF
abundance: once; d_gene: .; j_gene: TRBJ2-1; v_gene: TRBV7-3; CDR3nt: TGTGCCAGCAGCCCGGACTACAACAATGAGCAGTTCTTC; CDR3aa: CASSPDYNNEQFF
abundance: .; d_gene: TRBD2; j_gene: TRBJ2-1; v_gene: TRBV7-6; CDR3nt: TGTGCCAGCAGCCCCCCATTTGCGGCTAGCGGGGTTAGCTCCTACAATGAGCAGTTCTTC; CDR3aa: CASSPPFAASGVSSYNEQFF
abundance: .; d_gene: TRBD2; j_gene: TRBJ2-7; v_gene: TRBV28; CDR3nt: TGTGCCAGCAGTTTAGAAACTAGCGGGGGGACCTACGAGCAGTACTTC; CDR3aa: CASSLETSGGTYEQYF
abundance: .; d_gene: TRBD2; j_gene: TRBJ2-7; v_gene: TRBV7-2; CDR3nt: TGTGCCAGCAGCCCCCCCCAGGCGGGAGGCGACGAGCAGTACTTC; CDR3aa: CASSPPQAGGDEQYF
abundance: .; d_gene: TRBD2; j_gene: TRBJ2-3; v_gene: TRBV19; CDR3nt: TGTGCCAGTAGTATACTAGCGGGGACTAGCACAGATACGCAGTATTTT; CDR3aa: CASSILAGTSTDTQYF
abundance: few; d_gene: .; j_gene: TRBJ2-5; v_gene: TRBV5-1; CDR3nt: TGCGCCAGCAGCTTGGTCGGGGGTCCAGAGACCCAGTACTTC; CDR3aa: CASSLVGGPETQYF
abundance: many; d_gene: TRBD1; j_gene: TRBJ1-1; v_gene: TRBV6-5; CDR3nt: TGTGCCAGCAGTTCTGGGACAGGGAGGACTGAAGCTTTCTTT; CDR3aa: CASSSGTGRTEAFF
abundance: .; d_gene: TRBD1; j_gene: TRBJ2-3; v_gene: TRBV4-1; CDR3nt: TGCGCCAGCAGCCCCCTAGGGACAGGGTCGCAAGATACGCAGTATTTT; CDR3aa: CASSPLGTGSQDTQYF
abundance: once; d_gene: .; j_gene: TRBJ2-1; v_gene: TRBV19; CDR3nt: TGTGCCAGTAGTATCGGGATTGCAGATGAGCAGTTCTTC; CDR3aa: CASSIGIADEQFF
abundance: .; d_gene: .; j_gene: TRBJ1-4; v_gene: TRBV14; CDR3nt: TGTGCCAGCAGCCCCCCTACAGGGCGTGGGGAAAAACTGTTTTTT; CDR3aa: CASSPPTGRGEKLFF
abundance: .; d_gene: TRBD1; j_gene: TRBJ1-4; v_gene: TRBV2; CDR3nt: TGTGCCAGCAGGCCCGGACAGGCCTTTGGAGAAAAACTGTTTTTT; CDR3aa: CASRPGQAFGEKLFF
abundance: .; d_gene: TRBD2; j_gene: TRBJ2-1; v_gene: TRBV10-2; CDR3nt: TGCGCCAGCAGTAAAGAGCGGGAGGCCCAAGAGCAGTTCTTC; CDR3aa: CASSKEREAQEQFF
abundance: .; d_gene: TRBD2; j_gene: TRBJ2-5; v_gene: TRBV2; CDR3nt: TGTGCCAGCAGTGAAGGTGCTAGCGGACAAGAGACCCAGTACTTC; CDR3aa: CASSEGASGQETQYF
abundance: once; d_gene: .; j_gene: TRBJ1-3; v_gene: TRBV18; CDR3nt: TGTGCCAGCTCAGCAACATTGACAAAAGCTGGAAACACCATATATTTT; CDR3aa: CASSATLTKAGNTIYF
abundance: .; d_gene: TRBD2; j_gene: TRBJ2-1; v_gene: TRBV6-5; CDR3nt: TGTGCCAGCAGTTACGGGACGGCGGGAGCCTACAGTGAGCAGTTCTTC; CDR3aa: CASSYGTAGAYSEQFF
abundance: .; d_gene: TRBD1; j_gene: TRBJ2-6; v_gene: TRBV2; CDR3nt: TGTGCCAGCACCTTTGGACAGGGTTTCTCTGGGGCCAACGTCCTGACTTTC; CDR3aa: CASTFGQGFSGANVLTF
abundance: .; d_gene: TRBD1; j_gene: TRBJ2-2; v_gene: TRBV28; CDR3nt: TGTGCCAGCAGTTCTGGACAGGGGAGGGGGCCCGGGGAGCTGTTTTTT; CDR3aa: CASSSGQGRGPGELFF
abundance: .; d_gene: TRBD1; j_gene: TRBJ2-6; v_gene: TRBV7-9; CDR3nt: TGTGCCAGCAGCTTGACAGGGCCGATGTCTGGGGCCAACGTCCTGACTTTC; CDR3aa: CASSLTGPMSGANVLTF
abundance: once; d_gene: .; j_gene: TRBJ1-1; v_gene: TRBV6-5; CDR3nt: TGTGCCAGCAGCAGGGTGTTGGGCACTGAAGCTTTCTTT; CDR3aa: CASSRVLGTEAFF
abundance: .; d_gene: TRBD2; j_gene: TRBJ2-3; v_gene: TRBV5-5; CDR3nt: TGTGCCAGCGGGCTTAGCGGGTCCTTCGATACGCAGTATTTT; CDR3aa: CASGLSGSFDTQYF
abundance: .; d_gene: TRBD1; j_gene: TRBJ2-1; v_gene: TRBV5-1; CDR3nt: TGTGCCAGCAGCCTGGGGGACAGATCCTACAATGAGCAGTTCTTC; CDR3aa: CASSLGDRSYNEQFF
abundance: .; d_gene: TRBD1; j_gene: TRBJ2-5; v_gene: TRBV6-1; CDR3nt: TGTGCCAGCAGTGAAATGCTGGGACAGGGGCTGGAGGAGACCCAGTACTTC; CDR3aa: CASSEMLGQGLEETQYF
abundance: .; d_gene: .; j_gene: TRBJ2-2; v_gene: TRBV7-8; CDR3nt: TGTGCCAGCAGCTTATATCCGTCCGGGGAGCTGTTTTTT; CDR3aa: CASSLYPSGELFF
abundance: .; d_gene: .; j_gene: TRBJ1-5; v_gene: TRBV19; CDR3nt: TGTGCCAGTAGTATAGCCCTGACAAGCTATAGCAATCAGCCCCAGCATTTT; CDR3aa: CASSIALTSYSNQPQHF
abundance: .; d_gene: .; j_gene: TRBJ2-7; v_gene: TRBV5-1; CDR3nt: TGCGCCAGCGAAGGAGAAAACGAGCAGTACTTC; CDR3aa: CASEGENEQYF
abundance: once; d_gene: TRBD2; j_gene: TRBJ2-7; v_gene: TRBV15; CDR3nt: TGTGCCACCAGTTTTTTGGGGGAGGGATCCTACGAGCAGTACTTC; CDR3aa: CATSFLGEGSYEQYF